Detailed here is one T cell receptor beta chain. The antigen remains undetermined. Treatment denoted: roughly 18 received Ad26.COV2.S at low or high dose, single or two shots; 5 received placebo; per-sample allocation not given. Sampling was performed 63 days after the first vaccine or placebo injection. The data stem from a study of Ad26.COV2.S vaccination and SARS-CoV-2 variants. This table comes from immunoSEQ multiplex PCR, and its TCRdb copy is limited to in-frame clones, with some not included. The sample includes about 440,000 clones, 90% of them seen just once. Germline-derived CDR1 and CDR2 are SGHRS and YFSETQ. This CDR3 has 14 amino acids. V trimming: 2 bases; J trimming: 13 bases; junction bases outside the gene matches: 10. Findings and limits, study-wide: Breadth of non-spike TCRs did not differ between vaccinees and placebo recipients.

The sample in question was peripheral blood, obtained in a trial of Ad26.COV2.S vaccine versus placebo. The gene calls are TRBV5-1 and TRBJ2-1; 9 bases are a match to TRBD2. The source of this sequence is a person aged 18-60 years who received the Ad26.COV2.S COVID-19 vaccine or a placebo. For the CDR3, the DNA is TGCGCCAGCAGCTTAGCGGGAGGTCCGGGTGAACAGTTCTTC. This translates into CASSLAGGPGEQFF. The full variable domain, in which reference TRBV5-1 and TRBJ2-1 provide the parts outside the CDR3, is KAGVTQTPRYLIKTRGQQVTLSCSPISGHRSVSWYQQTPGQGLQFLFEYFSETQRNKGNFPGRFSGRQFSNSRSEMNVSTLELGDSALYLCASSLAGGPGEQFFGPGTRLTVL.